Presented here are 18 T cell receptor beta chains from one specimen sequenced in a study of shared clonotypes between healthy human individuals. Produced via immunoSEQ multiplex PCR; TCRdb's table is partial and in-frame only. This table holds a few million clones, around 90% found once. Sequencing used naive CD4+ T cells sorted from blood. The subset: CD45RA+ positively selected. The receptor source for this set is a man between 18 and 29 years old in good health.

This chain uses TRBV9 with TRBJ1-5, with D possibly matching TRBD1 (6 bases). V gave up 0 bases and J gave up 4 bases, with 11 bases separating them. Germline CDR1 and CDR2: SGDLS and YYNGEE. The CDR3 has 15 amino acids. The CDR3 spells CASSVGGGANQPQHF. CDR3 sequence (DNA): TGTGCCAGCAGCGTAGGGGGGGGCGCGAATCAGCCCCAGCATTTT.

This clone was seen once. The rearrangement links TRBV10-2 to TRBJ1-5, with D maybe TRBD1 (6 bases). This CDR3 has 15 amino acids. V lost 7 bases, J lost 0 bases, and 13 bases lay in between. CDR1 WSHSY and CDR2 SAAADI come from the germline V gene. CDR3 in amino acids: CASTVDSYSNQPQHF. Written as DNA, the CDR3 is TGCGCCAGCACTGTGGACAGTTATAGCAATCAGCCCCAGCATTTT.

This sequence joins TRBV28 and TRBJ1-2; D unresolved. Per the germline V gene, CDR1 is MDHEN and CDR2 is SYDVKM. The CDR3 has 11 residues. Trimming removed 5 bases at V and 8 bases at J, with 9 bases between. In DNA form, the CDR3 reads TGTGCCAGCAGTACCGAGTGGGGCTACACCTTC. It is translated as CASSTEWGYTF.

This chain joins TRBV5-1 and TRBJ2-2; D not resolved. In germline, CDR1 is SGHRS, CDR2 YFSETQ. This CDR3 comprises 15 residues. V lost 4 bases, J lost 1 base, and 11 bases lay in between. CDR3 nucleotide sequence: TGCGCCAGCAGCCCCCAAGGTTTGAACACCGGGGAGCTGTTTTTT. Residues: CASSPQGLNTGELFF. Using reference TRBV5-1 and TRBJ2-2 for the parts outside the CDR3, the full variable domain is KAGVTQTPRYLIKTRGQQVTLSCSPISGHRSVSWYQQTPGQGLQFLFEYFSETQRNKGNFPGRFSGRQFSNSRSEMNVSTLELGDSALYLCASSPQGLNTGELFFGEGSRLTVL.

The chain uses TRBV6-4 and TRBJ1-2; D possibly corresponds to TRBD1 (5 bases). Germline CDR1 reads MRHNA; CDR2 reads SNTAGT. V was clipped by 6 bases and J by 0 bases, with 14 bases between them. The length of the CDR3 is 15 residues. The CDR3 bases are TGTGCCAGCAGCCCCGAGGCAGGGACTAACTATGGCTACACCTTC. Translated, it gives CASSPEAGTNYGYTF.

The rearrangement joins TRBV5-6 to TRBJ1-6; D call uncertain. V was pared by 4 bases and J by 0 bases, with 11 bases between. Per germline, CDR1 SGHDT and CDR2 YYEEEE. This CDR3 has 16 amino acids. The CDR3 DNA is TGTGCCAGCAGCCTTCGTACGATCTCCTATAATTCACCCCTCCACTTT. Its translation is CASSLRTISYNSPLHF.

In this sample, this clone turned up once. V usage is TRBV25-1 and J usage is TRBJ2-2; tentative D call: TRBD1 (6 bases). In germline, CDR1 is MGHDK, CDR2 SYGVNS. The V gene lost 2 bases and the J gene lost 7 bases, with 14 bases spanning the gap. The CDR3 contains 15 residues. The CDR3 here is CASSEPRDTLGELFF. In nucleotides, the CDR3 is TGTGCCAGCAGTGAACCCCGGGACACACTCGGGGAGCTGTTTTTT.

In DNA form, the CDR3 reads TGTGCCAGCAGCCTTAGCGGGGGTGCGAACACCGGGGAGCTGTTTTTT. Translation: CASSLSGGANTGELFF. The chain couples TRBV7-6 to TRBJ2-2, with 9 positions matching TRBD2. This CDR3 contains 16 residues. The trim removed 5 bases at V and 0 bases at J, leaving 4 bases unmatched. CDR1 SGHVS and CDR2 FNYEAQ come from the germline V gene. The whole variable domain, remainder taken from reference TRBV7-6 and TRBJ2-2, is GAGVSQSPRYKVTKRGQDVALRCDPISGHVSLYWYRQALGQGPEFLTYFNYEAQQDKSGLPNDRFSAERPEGSISTLTIQRTEQRDSAMYRCASSLSGGANTGELFFGEGSRLTVL.

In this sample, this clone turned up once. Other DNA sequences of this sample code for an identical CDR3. Here the CDR3 DNA reads TGTGCCAGCAGCTTAGTCTCAGAGACCCAGTACTTC. It translates to CASSLVSETQYF. V and J are TRBV7-2 and TRBJ2-5; D is undetermined. Germline V gives CDR1 SGHTA, CDR2 FQGNSA. Trimming pared 1 base from V and 4 bases from J, leaving 4 bases between. The CDR3 is 12 residues long. Using reference TRBV7-2 and TRBJ2-5 for the parts outside the CDR3, the full variable domain is GAGVSQSPSNKVTEKGKDVELRCDPISGHTALYWYRQSLGQGLEFLIYFQGNSAPDKSGLPSDRFSAERTGGSVSTLTIQRTQQEDSAVYLCASSLVSETQYFGPGTRLLVL.

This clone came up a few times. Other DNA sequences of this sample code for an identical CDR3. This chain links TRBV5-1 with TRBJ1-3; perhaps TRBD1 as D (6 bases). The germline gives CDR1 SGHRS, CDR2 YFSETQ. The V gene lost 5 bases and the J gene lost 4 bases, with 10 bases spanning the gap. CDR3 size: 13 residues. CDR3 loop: CASSSGTGNTIYF. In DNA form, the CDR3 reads TGCGCCAGCAGTTCAGGGACAGGAAACACCATATATTTT. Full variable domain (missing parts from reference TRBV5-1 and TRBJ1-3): KAGVTQTPRYLIKTRGQQVTLSCSPISGHRSVSWYQQTPGQGLQFLFEYFSETQRNKGNFPGRFSGRQFSNSRSEMNVSTLELGDSALYLCASSSGTGNTIYFGEGSWLTVV.

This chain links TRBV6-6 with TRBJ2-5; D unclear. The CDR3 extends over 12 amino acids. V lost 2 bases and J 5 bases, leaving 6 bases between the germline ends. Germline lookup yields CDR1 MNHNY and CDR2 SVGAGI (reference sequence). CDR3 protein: CASSYPVETQYF. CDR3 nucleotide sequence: TGTGCCAGCAGTTACCCGGTCGAGACCCAGTACTTC.

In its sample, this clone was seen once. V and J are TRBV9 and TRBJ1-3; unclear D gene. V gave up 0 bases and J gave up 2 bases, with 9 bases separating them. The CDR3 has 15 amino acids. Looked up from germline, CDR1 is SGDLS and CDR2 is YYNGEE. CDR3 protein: CASSVGPNTGNTIYF. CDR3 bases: TGTGCCAGCAGCGTAGGGCCGAACACTGGAAACACCATATATTTT. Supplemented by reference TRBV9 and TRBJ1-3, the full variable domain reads DSGVTQTPKHLITATGQRVTLRCSPRSGDLSVYWYQQSLDQGLQFLIQYYNGEERAKGNILERFSAQQFPDLHSELNLSSLELGDSALYFCASSVGPNTGNTIYFGEGSWLTVV.

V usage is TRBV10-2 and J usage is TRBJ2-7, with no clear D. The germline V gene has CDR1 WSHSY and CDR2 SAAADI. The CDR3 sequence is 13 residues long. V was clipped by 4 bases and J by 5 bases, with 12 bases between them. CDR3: CASSADAQDEQYF. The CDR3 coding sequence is TGCGCCAGCAGTGCGGACGCCCAGGACGAGCAGTACTTC.

CDR3 amino acids: CASSDSASGGGEQFF. CDR3 bases: TGTGCCAGCAGTGACTCGGCTAGCGGGGGAGGTGAGCAGTTCTTC. The rearrangement joins TRBV6-4 to TRBJ2-1, with 10 bases identical to TRBD2. In germline, CDR1 is MRHNA, CDR2 SNTAGT. The V segment lost 0 bases and the J segment 9 bases; nucleotides outside the gene matches: 5. The CDR3 length is 15 residues.

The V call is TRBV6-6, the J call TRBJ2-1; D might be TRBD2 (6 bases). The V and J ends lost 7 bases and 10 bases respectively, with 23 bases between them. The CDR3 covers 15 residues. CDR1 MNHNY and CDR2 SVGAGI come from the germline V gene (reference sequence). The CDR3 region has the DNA TGTGCCAGCACCCACCGGGACCCCCAGGGAGGCGAGCAGTTCTTC. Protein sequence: CASTHRDPQGGEQFF.

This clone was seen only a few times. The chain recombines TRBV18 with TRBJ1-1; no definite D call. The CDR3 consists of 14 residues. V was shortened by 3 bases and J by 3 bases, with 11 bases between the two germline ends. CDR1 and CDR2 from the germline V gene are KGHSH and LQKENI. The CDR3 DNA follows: TGTGCCAGCTCACCCCTGGGAATGGACACTGAAGCTTTCTTT. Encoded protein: CASSPLGMDTEAFF.

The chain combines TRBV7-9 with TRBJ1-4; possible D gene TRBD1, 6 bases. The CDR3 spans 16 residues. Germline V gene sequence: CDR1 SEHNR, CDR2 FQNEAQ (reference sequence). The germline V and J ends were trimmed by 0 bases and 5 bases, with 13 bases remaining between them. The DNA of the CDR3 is TGTGCCAGCAGCTTAGCGGGGACATATCGGAATGAAAAACTGTTTTTT. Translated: CASSLAGTYRNEKLFF. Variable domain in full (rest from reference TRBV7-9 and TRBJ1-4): DTGVSQNPRHKITKRGQNVTFRCDPISEHNRLYWYRQTLGQGPEFLTYFQNEAQLEKSRLLSDRFSAERPKGSFSTLEIQRTEQGDSAMYLCASSLAGTYRNEKLFFGSGTQLSVL.

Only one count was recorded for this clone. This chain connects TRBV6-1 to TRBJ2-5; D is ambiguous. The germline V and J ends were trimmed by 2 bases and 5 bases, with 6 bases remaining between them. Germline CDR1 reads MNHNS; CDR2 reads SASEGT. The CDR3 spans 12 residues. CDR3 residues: CASSEPRETQYF. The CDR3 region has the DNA TGTGCCAGCAGTGAACCGAGGGAGACCCAGTACTTC.